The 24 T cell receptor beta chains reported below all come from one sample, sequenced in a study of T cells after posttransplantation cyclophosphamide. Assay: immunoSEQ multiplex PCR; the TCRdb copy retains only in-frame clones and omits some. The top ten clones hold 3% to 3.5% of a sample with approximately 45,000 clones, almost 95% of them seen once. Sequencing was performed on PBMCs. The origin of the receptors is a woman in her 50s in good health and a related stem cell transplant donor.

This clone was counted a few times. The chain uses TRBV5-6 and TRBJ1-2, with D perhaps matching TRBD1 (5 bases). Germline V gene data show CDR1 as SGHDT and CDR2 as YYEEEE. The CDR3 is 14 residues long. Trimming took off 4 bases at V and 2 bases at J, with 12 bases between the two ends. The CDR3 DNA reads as TGTGCCAGCAGCAGGGGAAGGGGAAACTATGGCTACACCTTC. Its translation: CASSRGRGNYGYTF.

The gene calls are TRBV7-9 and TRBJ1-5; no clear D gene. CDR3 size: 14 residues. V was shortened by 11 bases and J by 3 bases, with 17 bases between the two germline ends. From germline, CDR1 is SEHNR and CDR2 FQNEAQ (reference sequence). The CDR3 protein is CALGGQNNNQPQHF. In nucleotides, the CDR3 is TGTGCCCTCGGTGGGCAGAATAACAATCAGCCCCAGCATTTT.

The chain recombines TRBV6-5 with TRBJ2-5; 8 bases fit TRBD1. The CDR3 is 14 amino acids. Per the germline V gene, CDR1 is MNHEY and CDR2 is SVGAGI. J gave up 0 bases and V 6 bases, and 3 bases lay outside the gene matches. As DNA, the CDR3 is TGTGCCAGCAGCCGGGACAGGAACCAAGAGACCCAGTACTTC. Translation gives CASSRDRNQETQYF.

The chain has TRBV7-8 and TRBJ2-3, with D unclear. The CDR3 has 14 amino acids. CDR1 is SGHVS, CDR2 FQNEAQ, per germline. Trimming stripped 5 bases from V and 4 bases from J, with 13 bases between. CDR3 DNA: TGTGCCAGCAGCGACGGAAACAGAGCAGATACGCAGTATTTT. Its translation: CASSDGNRADTQYF. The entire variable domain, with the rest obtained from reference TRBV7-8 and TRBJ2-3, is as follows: GAGVSQSPRYKVAKRGQDVALRCDPISGHVSLFWYQQALGQGPEFLTYFQNEAQLDKSGLPSDRFFAERPEGSVSTLKIQRTQQEDSAVYLCASSDGNRADTQYFGPGTRLTVL.

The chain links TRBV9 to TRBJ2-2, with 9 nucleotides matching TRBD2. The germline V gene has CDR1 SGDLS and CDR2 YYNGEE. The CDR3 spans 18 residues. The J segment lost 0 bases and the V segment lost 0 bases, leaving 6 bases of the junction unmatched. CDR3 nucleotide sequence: TGTGCCAGCAGCGTAGGGGCTAGCGGGGACCCGAACACCGGGGAGCTGTTTTTT. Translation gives CASSVGASGDPNTGELFF.

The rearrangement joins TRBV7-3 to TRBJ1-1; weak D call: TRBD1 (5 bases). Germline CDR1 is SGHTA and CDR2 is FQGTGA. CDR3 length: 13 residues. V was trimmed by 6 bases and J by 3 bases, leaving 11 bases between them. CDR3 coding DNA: TGTGCCAGCAGGCGGTGGGGGGACACTGAAGCTTTCTTT. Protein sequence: CASRRWGDTEAFF.

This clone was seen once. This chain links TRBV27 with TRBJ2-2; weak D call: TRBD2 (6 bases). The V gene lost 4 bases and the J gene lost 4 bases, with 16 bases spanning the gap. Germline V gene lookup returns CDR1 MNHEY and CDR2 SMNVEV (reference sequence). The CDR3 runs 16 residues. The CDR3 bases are TGTGCCAGCAGTTACGGGAGCTGGGTAGGCACCGGGGAGCTGTTTTTT. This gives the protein CASSYGSWVGTGELFF.

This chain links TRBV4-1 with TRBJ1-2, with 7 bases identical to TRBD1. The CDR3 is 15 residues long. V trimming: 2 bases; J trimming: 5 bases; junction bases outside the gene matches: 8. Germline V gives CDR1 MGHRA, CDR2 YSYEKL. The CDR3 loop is CASSQTTTGPYGYTF. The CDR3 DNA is TGCGCCAGCAGCCAAACCACGACAGGGCCATATGGCTACACCTTC.

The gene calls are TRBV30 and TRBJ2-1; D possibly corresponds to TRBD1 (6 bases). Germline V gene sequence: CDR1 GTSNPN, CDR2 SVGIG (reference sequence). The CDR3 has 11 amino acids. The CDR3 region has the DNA TGTGCTCACACCAGGGGCGGTGAGCAGTTCTTC. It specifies CAHTRGGEQFF. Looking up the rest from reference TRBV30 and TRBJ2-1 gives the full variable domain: SQTIHQWPATLVQPVGSPLSLECTVEGTSNPNLYWYRQAAGRGLQLLFYSVGIGQISSEVPQNLSASRPQDRQFILSSKKLLLSDSGFYLCAHTRGGEQFFGPGTRLTVL.

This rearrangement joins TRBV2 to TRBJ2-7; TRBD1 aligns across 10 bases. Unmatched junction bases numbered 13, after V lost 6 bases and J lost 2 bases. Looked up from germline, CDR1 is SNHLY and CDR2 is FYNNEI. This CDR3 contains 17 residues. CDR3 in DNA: TGTGCCAGCAGGCCTAATACCGGGACAGGGGACCCCTACGAGCAGTACTTC. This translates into CASRPNTGTGDPYEQYF.

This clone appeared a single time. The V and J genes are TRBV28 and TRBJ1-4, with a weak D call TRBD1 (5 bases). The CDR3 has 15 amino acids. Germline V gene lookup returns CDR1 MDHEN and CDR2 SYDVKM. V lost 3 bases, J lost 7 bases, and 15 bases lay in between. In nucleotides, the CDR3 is TGTGCCAGCAGTTTTGTTGGGGCCCTTGGTGAAAAACTGTTTTTT. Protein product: CASSFVGALGEKLFF. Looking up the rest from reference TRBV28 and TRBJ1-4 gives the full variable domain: DVKVTQSSRYLVKRTGEKVFLECVQDMDHENMFWYRQDPGLGLRLIYFSYDVKMKEKGDIPEGYSVSREKKERFSLILESASTNQTSMYLCASSFVGALGEKLFFGSGTQLSVL.

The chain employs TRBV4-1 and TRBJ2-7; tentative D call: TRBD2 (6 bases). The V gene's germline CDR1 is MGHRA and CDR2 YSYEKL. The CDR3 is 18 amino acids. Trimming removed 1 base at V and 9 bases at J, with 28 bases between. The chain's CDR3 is CASSQVGLQPSGVLVQYF. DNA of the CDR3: TGCGCCAGCAGCCAAGTTGGGCTACAGCCCTCGGGGGTCTTAGTGCAGTACTTC.

DNA for the CDR3: TGTGCCATCAGTGAGAAAACTAGCGGACTTGGGTTCTTC. As protein: CAISEKTSGLGFF. The genes are TRBV10-3 and TRBJ2-1; 8 positions match TRBD2. This CDR3 is built from 13 residues. Germline CDR1 ENHRY, CDR2 SYGVKD. V lost 2 bases and J lost 15; bases outside the gene matches: 9.

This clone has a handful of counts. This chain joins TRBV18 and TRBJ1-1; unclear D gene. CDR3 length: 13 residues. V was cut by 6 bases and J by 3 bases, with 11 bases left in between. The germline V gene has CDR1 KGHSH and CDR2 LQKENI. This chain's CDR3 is CASSPLRDTEAFF. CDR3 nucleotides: TGTGCCAGCTCTCCCCTGAGGGACACTGAAGCTTTCTTT.

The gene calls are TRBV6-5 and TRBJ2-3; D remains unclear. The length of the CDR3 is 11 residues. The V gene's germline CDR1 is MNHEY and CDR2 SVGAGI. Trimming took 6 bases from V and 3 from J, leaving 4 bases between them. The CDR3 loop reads CASRETDTQYF. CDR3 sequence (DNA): TGTGCCAGCAGGGAGACAGATACGCAGTATTTT.

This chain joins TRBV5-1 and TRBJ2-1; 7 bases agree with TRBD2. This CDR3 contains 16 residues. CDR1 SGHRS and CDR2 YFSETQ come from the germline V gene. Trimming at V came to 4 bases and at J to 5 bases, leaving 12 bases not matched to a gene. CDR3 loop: CASSPAVGEGHNEQFF. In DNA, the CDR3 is TGCGCCAGCAGCCCGGCAGTCGGGGAGGGCCACAATGAGCAGTTCTTC.

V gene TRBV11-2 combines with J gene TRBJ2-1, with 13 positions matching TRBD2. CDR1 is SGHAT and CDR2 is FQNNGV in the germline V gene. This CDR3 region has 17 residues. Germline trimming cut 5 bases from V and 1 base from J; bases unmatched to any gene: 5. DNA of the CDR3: TGTGCCAGCAGCGAGCCGGGACTAGCGGGGTCCTACAATGAGCAGTTCTTC. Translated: CASSEPGLAGSYNEQFF.

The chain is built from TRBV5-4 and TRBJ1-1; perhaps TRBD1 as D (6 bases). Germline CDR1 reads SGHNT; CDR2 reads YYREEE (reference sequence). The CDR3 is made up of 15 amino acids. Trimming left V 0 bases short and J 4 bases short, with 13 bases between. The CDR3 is CASSLGAGVGTEAFF. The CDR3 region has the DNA TGTGCCAGCAGCTTGGGGGCAGGGGTAGGCACTGAAGCTTTCTTT.

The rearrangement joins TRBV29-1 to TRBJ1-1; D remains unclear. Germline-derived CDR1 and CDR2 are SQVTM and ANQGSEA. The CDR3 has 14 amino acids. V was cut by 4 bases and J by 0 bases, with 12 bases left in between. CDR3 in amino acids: CSVGTAVMNTEAFF. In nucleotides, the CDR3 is TGCAGCGTTGGGACTGCCGTCATGAACACTGAAGCTTTCTTT.

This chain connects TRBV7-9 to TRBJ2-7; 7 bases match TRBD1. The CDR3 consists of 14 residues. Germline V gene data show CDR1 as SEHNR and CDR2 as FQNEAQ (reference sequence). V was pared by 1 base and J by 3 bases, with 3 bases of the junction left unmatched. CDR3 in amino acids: CASSLGGGSYEQYF. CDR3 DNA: TGTGCCAGCAGCTTAGGAGGGGGCAGCTACGAGCAGTACTTC.

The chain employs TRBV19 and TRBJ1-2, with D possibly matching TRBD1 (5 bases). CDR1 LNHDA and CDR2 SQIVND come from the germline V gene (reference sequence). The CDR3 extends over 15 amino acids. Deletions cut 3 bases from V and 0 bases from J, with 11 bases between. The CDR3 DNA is TGTGCCAGTAGTATGGGGGGTCCGGCTAACTATGGCTACACCTTC. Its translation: CASSMGGPANYGYTF. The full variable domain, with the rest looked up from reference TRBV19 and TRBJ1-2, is DGGITQSPKYLFRKEGQNVTLSCEQNLNHDAMYWYRQDPGQGLRLIYYSQIVNDFQKGDIAEGYSVSREKKESFPLTVTSAQKNPTAFYLCASSMGGPANYGYTFGSGTRLTVV.

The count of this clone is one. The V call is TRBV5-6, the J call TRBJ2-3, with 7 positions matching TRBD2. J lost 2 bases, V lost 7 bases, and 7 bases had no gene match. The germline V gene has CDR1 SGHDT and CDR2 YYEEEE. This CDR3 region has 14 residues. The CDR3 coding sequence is TGTGCCAGCTTAGGGAGACTAGCCACAGATACGCAGTATTTT. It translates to CASLGRLATDTQYF.

This CDR3 is CASSQGWGGTEAFF. The DNA for the CDR3 is TGTGCCAGCAGCCAAGGATGGGGGGGGACTGAAGCTTTCTTT. The rearrangement links TRBV6-5 to TRBJ1-1; weak D call: TRBD1 (5 bases). The CDR3 contains 14 residues. V lost 6 bases, J lost 5 bases, and 16 bases lay in between. Germline-derived CDR1 and CDR2 are MNHEY and SVGAGI.

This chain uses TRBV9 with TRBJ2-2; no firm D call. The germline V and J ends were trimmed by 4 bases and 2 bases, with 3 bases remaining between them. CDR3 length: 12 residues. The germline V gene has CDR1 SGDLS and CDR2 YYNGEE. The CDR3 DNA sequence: TGTGCCAGCAGCACAAACACCGGGGAGCTGTTTTTT. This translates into CASSTNTGELFF.